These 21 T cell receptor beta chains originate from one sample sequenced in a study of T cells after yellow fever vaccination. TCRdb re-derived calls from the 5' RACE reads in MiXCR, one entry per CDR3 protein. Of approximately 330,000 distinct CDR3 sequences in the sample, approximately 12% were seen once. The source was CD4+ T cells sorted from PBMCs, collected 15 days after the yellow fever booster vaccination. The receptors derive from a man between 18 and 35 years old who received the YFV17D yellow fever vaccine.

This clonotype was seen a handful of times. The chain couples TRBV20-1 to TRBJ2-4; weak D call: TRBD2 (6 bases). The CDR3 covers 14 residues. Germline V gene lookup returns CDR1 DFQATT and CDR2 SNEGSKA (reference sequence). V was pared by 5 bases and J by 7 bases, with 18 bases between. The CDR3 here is CSASPGSAQNIQYF. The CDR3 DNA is TGCAGTGCTTCTCCCGGGAGCGCCCAGAACATTCAGTACTTC.

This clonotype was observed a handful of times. The CDR3 DNA reads as TGCAGTGCTGCCGGGACAGGGTACGAGCAGTACTTC. It is translated as CSAAGTGYEQYF. The rearrangement uses TRBV20-1 and TRBJ2-7; 9 bases agree with TRBD1. The CDR3 is made up of 12 amino acids. Trimming removed 5 bases from V and 4 bases from J; junction bases left unmatched: 3. The germline CDR1 and CDR2 sequences are DFQATT and SNEGSKA (reference sequence).

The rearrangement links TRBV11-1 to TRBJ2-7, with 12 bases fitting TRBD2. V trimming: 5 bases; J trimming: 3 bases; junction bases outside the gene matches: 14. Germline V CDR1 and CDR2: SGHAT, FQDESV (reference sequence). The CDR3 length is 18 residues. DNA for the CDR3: TGTGCCAGCAGCCTAACGGCTAGCGGGGGGGCATCGGTCTACGAGCAGTACTTC. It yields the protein CASSLTASGGASVYEQYF.

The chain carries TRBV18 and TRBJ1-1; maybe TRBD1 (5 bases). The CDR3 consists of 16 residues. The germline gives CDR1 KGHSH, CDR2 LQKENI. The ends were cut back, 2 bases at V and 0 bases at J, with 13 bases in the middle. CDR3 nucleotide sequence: TGTGCCAGCTCACCATGGGGGAGCGGTGTGAACACTGAAGCTTTCTTT. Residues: CASSPWGSGVNTEAFF. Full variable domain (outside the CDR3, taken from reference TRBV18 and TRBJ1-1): NAGVMQNPRHLVRRRGQEARLRCSPMKGHSHVYWYRQLPEEGLKFMVYLQKENIIDESGMPKERFSAEFPKEGPSILRIQQVVRGDSAAYFCASSPWGSGVNTEAFFGQGTRLTVV.

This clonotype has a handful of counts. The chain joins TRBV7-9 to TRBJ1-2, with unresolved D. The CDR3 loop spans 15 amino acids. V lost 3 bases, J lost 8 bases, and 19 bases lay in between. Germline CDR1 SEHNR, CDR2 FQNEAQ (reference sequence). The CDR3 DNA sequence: TGTGCCAGCAGCTTCCGAGGGTTCCTTGCCGGAGGCTACACCTTC. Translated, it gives CASSFRGFLAGGYTF. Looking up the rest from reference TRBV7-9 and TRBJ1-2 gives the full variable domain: DTGVSQNPRHKITKRGQNVTFRCDPISEHNRLYWYRQTLGQGPEFLTYFQNEAQLEKSRLLSDRFSAERPKGSFSTLEIQRTEQGDSAMYLCASSFRGFLAGGYTFGSGTRLTVV.

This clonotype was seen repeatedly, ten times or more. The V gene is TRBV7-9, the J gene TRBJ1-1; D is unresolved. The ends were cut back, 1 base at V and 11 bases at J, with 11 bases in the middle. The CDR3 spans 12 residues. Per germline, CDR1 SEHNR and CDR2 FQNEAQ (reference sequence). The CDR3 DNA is TGTGCCAGCAGCTTAGGGGGTCTTCGGGCTTTCTTT. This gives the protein CASSLGGLRAFF.

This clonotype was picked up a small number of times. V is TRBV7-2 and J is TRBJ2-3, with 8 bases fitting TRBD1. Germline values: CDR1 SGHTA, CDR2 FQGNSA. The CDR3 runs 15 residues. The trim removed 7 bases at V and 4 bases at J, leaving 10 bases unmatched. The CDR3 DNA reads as TGTGCCAGCACCGAACAGGGGGTTGGGGCAGATACGCAGTATTTT. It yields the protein CASTEQGVGADTQYF.

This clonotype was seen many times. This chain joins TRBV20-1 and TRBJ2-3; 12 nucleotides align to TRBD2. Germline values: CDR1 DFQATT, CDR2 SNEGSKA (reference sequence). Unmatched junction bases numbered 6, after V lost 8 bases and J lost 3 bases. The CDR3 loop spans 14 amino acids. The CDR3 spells CSLGLAGNTDTQYF. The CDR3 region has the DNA TGCAGTCTCGGACTAGCGGGGAATACAGATACGCAGTATTTT.

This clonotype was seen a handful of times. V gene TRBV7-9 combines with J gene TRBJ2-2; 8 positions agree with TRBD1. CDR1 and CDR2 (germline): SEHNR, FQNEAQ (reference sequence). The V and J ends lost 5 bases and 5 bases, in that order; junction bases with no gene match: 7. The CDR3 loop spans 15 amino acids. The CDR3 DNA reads TGTGCCAGCAGCGCGGACAGGGCTCTAACCGGGGAGCTGTTTTTT. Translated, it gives CASSADRALTGELFF.

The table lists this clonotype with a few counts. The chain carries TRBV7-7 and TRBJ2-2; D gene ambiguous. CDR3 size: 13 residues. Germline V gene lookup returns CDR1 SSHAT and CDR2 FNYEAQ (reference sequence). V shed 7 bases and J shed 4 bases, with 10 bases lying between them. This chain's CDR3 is CASTQTPTGELFF. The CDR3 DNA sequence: TGTGCCAGCACCCAGACCCCCACCGGGGAGCTGTTTTTT.

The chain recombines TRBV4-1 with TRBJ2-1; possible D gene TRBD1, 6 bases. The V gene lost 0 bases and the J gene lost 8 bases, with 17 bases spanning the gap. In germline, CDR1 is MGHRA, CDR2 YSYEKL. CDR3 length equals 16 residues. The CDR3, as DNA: TGCGCCAGCAGCCAAGAAAGTTTCCAGGGGATTTATGAGCAGTTCTTC. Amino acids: CASSQESFQGIYEQFF.

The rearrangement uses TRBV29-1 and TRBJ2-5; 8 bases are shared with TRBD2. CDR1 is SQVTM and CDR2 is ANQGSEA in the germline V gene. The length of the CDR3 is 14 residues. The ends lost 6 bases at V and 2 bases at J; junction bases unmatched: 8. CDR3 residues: CSVGRAGVQETQYF. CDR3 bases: TGCAGCGTGGGAAGAGCGGGGGTACAAGAGACCCAGTACTTC.

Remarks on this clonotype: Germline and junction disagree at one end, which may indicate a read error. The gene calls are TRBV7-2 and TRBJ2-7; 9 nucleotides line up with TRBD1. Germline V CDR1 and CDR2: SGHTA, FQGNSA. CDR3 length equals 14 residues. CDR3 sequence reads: CASSLNGQGIVRDF. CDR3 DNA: TGTGCCAGCAGCTTAAACGGACAGGGGATCGTTAGGGACTTC.

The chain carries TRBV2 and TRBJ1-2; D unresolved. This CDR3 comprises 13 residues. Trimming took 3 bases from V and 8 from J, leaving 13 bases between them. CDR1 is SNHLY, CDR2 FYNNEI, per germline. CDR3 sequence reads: CASSEEGAGGYTF. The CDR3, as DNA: TGTGCCAGCAGTGAGGAAGGAGCCGGGGGCTACACCTTC.

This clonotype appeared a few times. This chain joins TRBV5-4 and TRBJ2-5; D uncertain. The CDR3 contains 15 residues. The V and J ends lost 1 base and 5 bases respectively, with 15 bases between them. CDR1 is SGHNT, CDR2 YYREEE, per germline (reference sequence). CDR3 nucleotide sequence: TGTGCCAGCAGCTTGTCCCCGGACGGCCTGGAGACCCAGTACTTC. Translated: CASSLSPDGLETQYF.

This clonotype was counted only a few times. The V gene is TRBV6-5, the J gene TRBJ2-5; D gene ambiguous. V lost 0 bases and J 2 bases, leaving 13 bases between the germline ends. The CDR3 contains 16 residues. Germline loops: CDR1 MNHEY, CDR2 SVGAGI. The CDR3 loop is CASSYSLSRAQETQYF. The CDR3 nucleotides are TGTGCCAGCAGTTACTCCTTGAGTCGGGCGCAAGAGACCCAGTACTTC.

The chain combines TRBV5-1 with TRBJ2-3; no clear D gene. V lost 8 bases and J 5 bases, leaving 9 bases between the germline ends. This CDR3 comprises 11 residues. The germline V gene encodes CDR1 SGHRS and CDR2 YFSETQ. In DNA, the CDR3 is TGCGCCAGACCACTCGAAGATACGCAGTATTTT. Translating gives CARPLEDTQYF.

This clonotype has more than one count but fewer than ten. The CDR3 DNA follows: TGTGCCAGCAGAACCACAGGGGGGAATGAAGCTTTCTTT. Amino acid sequence: CASRTTGGNEAFF. V is TRBV7-2 and J is TRBJ1-1; 8 positions agree with TRBD1. The CDR3 consists of 13 residues. Germline CDR1 is SGHTA and CDR2 is FQGNSA. J lost 7 bases, V lost 6 bases, and 7 bases had no gene match.

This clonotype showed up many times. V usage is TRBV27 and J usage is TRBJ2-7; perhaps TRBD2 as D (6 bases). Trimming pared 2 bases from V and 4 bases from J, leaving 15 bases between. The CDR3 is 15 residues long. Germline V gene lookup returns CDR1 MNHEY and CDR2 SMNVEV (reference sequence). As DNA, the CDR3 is TGTGCCAGCAGTTTAAGTGTAGCGGTGGGGTACGAGCAGTACTTC. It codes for CASSLSVAVGYEQYF.

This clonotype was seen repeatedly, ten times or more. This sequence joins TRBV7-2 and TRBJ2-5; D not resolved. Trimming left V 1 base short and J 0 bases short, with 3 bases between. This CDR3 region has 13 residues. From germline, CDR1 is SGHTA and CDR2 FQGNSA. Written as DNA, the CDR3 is TGTGCCAGCAGCTTAGACTACCAAGAGACCCAGTACTTC. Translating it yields CASSLDYQETQYF.

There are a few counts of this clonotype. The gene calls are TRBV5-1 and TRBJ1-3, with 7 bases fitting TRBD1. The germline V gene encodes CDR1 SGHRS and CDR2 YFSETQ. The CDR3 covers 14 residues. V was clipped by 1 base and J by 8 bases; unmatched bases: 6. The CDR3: CASSLRQGTDTIYF. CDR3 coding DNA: TGCGCCAGCAGCTTGCGACAGGGCACCGACACCATATATTTT.